This T cell receptor beta chain was recovered during a study of beta chain features in type 1 diabetes. About the study: On cell yields, gender and age, patients and healthy donors were similar. Broader study findings: High TCR expression in some cells could lead to their over-representation in cDNA sequencing.

Of note for this clone: No antigen is known for it.

Expressed TCRB transcripts got sequenced, as all isolated RNA was reverse transcribed. Clones were read by immunoSEQ multiplex PCR, and TCRdb kept only the in-frame ones, dropping some. Among about 160,000 clones, approximately 8.1% were seen once, and the ten largest hold almost 0.65%. The CDR3 spans 17 residues. V shed 2 bases and J 4 bases; nucleotides not matched to a gene: 11. Germline CDR1 is SGHTA and CDR2 is FQGTGA. Each donor gave one heparinised blood draw averaging about 120 mL. The V call is TRBV7-3, the J call TRBJ1-2, with 9 bases that match TRBD1. The specimen sequenced was central memory CD4+ T cells from blood. The clonotype originates from a man aged 18 to 30 in good health. The CDR3 here is CASSLDAGQGGVYGYTF. CDR3 nucleotides: TGTGCCAGCAGCTTAGATGCGGGACAGGGAGGCGTCTATGGCTACACCTTC.